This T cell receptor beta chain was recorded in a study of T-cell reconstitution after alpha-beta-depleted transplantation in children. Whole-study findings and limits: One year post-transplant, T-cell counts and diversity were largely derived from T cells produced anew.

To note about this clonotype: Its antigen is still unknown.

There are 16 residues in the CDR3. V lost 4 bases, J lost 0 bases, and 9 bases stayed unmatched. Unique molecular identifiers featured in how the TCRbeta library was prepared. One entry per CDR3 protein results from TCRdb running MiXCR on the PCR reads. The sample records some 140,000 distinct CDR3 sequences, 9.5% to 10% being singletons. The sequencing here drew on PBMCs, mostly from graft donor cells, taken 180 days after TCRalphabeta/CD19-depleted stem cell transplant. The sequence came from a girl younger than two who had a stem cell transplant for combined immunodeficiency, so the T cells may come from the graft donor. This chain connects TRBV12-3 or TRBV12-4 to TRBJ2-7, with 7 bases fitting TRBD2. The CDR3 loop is CASSSGTTAFSYEQYF. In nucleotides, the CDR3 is TGTGCCAGCAGTTCTGGGACTACCGCCTTCTCCTACGAGCAGTACTTC.